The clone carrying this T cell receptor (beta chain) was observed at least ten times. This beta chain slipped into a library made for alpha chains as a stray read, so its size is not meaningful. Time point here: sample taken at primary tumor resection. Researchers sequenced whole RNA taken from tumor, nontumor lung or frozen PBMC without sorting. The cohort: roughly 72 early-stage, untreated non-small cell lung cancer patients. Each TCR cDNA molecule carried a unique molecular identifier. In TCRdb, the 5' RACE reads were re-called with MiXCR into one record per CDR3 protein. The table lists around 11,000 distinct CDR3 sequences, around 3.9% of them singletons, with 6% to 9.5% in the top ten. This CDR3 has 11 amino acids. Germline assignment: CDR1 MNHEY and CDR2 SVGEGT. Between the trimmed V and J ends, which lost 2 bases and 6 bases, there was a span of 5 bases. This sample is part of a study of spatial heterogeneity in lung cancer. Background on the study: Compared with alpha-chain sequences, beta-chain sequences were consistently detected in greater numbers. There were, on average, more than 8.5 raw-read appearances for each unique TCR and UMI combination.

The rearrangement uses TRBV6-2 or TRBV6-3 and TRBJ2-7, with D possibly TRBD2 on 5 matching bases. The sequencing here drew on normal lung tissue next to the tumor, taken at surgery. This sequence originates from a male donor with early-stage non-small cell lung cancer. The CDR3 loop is CASSYRGEQYF. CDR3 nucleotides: TGTGCCAGCAGTTACCGGGGCGAGCAGTACTTC.